This TCR beta chain was obtained from a study of identical twins. Unique molecular identifiers were in the cDNA, with template-switch universal primer binding. TCRdb redid the calling of the 5' RACE reads with MiXCR, one entry per CDR3 protein. The data contain hundreds of thousands of distinct CDR3 sequences, about 12% of them singletons. The V gene's germline CDR1 is LGHNA and CDR2 YNFKEQ. With 1 base removed from V and 1 base from J, the gap between germline ends came to 12 bases. The CDR3 contains 16 residues. The same data also went into a second study, on yellow fever vaccine responses in identical twins.

The sequencing sample was made of CD8+ T cells sorted from blood. The V call is TRBV4-2, the J call TRBJ2-3; D may be TRBD2 (6 bases). This TCR was recovered from a woman under 30 in good health. The CDR3 DNA reads TGTGCCAGCAGCCAAGGGGCGGGGATCGGCACAGATACGCAGTATTTT. Its translation: CASSQGAGIGTDTQYF.